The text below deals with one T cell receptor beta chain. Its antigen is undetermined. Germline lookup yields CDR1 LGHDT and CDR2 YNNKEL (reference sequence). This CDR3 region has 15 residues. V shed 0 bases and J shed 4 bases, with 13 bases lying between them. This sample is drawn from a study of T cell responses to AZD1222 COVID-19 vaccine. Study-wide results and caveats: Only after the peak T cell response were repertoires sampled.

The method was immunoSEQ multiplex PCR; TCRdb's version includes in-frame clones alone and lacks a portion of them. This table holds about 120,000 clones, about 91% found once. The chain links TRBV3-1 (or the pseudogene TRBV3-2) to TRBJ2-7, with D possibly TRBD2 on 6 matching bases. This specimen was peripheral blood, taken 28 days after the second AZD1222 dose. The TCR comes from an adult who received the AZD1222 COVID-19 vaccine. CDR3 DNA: TGTGCCAGCAGCCAAGATTACGGGAGTGGGTACGAGCAGTACTTC. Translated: CASSQDYGSGYEQYF.